Below are 27 T cell receptor beta chains sequenced from a single sample in a study of molecular identifiers for immune sequencing clone quantification. TCRdb recomputed calls from the PCR reads with MiXCR, one row per CDR3 protein. The top ten clones hold more than 0.8% of a sample with around 470,000 distinct CDR3 sequences, 20% to 25% of them seen once. The sequenced sample was naive CD8+ T cells from blood, with Jurkat cell RNA spiked in. Subset: FACS-sorted CD8+CD4-CCR7+CD45RA+ naive T cells. The receptors were gathered from a human donor in good health. Some libraries in this study had Jurkat cell RNA spiked in.

In its sample, this clonotype was seen many times. The gene calls are TRBV7-6 and TRBJ2-1; a possible D gene is TRBD2 (6 bases). Per the germline V gene, CDR1 is SGHVS and CDR2 is FNYEAQ. V lost 1 base, J lost 7 bases, and 8 bases lay in between. This CDR3 contains 13 residues. DNA for the CDR3: TGTGCCAGCAGCTTAGAGGCGGGGAATGAGCAGTTCTTC. Translation: CASSLEAGNEQFF.

On this clonotype: As the CDR3 is not closed by the conserved phenylalanine or tryptophan, this likely results from a read error. The CDR3 reads CASSFETGGTEAFL. The CDR3 nucleotides are TGTGCCAGCAGCTTCGAAACCGGGGGCACTGAAGCTTTCCTT. The chain carries TRBV5-5 and TRBJ1-1; D is possibly TRBD1 (5 bases). The length of the CDR3 is 14 residues. The germline CDR1 and CDR2 sequences are SGHKS and YYEKEE (reference sequence). Trimming removed 2 bases at V and 4 bases at J, with 12 bases between.

As concerns this clonotype: A read error is possible here, since a much larger clone lies one base away. The chain couples TRBV6-6 to TRBJ2-3; no firm D call. The CDR3 runs to 15 residues. In germline, CDR1 is MNHNY, CDR2 SVGAGI (reference sequence). V gave up 6 bases and J gave up 3 bases, with 16 bases separating them. CDR3 region: CASSSCGSGTDTQYF. Here the CDR3 DNA reads TGTGCCAGCAGCTCGTGCGGATCCGGGACAGATACGCAGTATTTT.

This clonotype showed up just a few times. The chain employs TRBV7-8 and TRBJ1-5, with 8 nucleotides matching TRBD1. Germline trimming cut 1 base from V and 6 bases from J; bases unmatched to any gene: 8. CDR1 is SGHVS and CDR2 is FQNEAQ in the germline V gene. The CDR3 loop spans 16 amino acids. CDR3 residues: CASSLEVQGAGQPQHF. The DNA of the CDR3 is TGTGCCAGCAGCTTAGAGGTTCAGGGGGCAGGTCAGCCCCAGCATTTT. Filled out from reference TRBV7-8 and TRBJ1-5, the complete variable domain reads GAGVSQSPRYKVAKRGQDVALRCDPISGHVSLFWYQQALGQGPEFLTYFQNEAQLDKSGLPSDRFFAERPEGSVSTLKIQRTQQEDSAVYLCASSLEVQGAGQPQHFGDGTRLSIL.

This clonotype showed up just a few times. CDR3 sequence reads: CASSQATGTDTQYF. The CDR3 nucleotides are TGCGCCAGCAGCCAAGCGACAGGCACAGATACGCAGTATTTT. The gene calls are TRBV4-3 and TRBJ2-3; TRBD1 might be the D (5 bases). This CDR3 is 14 amino acids long. The V end lost 1 base, the J end lost 1 base, and 6 bases lay between the germline ends. Germline V gene sequence: CDR1 LGHNA, CDR2 YSLEER.

This clonotype has a handful of counts. Likely a read error: the CDR3 ends without its conserved phenylalanine or tryptophan. The rearrangement links TRBV20-1 to TRBJ2-7; D is perhaps TRBD1 (6 bases). The CDR3 covers 14 residues. V lost 4 bases and J lost 6, with 19 bases in between. The germline CDR1 and CDR2 sequences are DFQATT and SNEGSKA (reference sequence). In nucleotides, the CDR3 is TGCAGTGCTACGACTGAGAGGGGGTCCCGCGAGCAGTACCTC. Protein: CSATTERGSREQYL.

V is TRBV5-4 and J is TRBJ2-7; 7 bases are shared with TRBD1. The germline V gene has CDR1 SGHNT and CDR2 YYREEE (reference sequence). V gave up 7 bases and J gave up 0 bases; unmatched junction bases: 7. The CDR3 spans 14 residues. This CDR3 reads CASGSGDSSYEQYF. In nucleotides, the CDR3 is TGTGCCAGCGGCTCAGGGGACAGCTCCTACGAGCAGTACTTC.

With respect to this clonotype: This likely comes from a read error, as the CDR3 has no conserved phenylalanine or tryptophan at its end. This chain links TRBV24-1 with TRBJ2-3; tentatively, D is TRBD2 (5 bases). The CDR3 runs 14 residues. Germline V CDR1 and CDR2: KGHDR, SFDVKD. CDR3 amino acids: CATSYLLGADTQYL. The CDR3 DNA sequence: TGTGCCACCAGTTATTTGCTCGGGGCAGATACGCAGTATCTT.

This chain joins TRBV6-5 and TRBJ2-1; TRBD2 might be the D (5 bases). The germline V gene has CDR1 MNHEY and CDR2 SVGAGI. V lost 0 bases, J lost 7 bases, and 7 bases lay in between. The CDR3 consists of 13 residues. This CDR3 reads CASSYSDWNEQFF. The DNA of the CDR3 is TGTGCCAGCAGTTACTCGGACTGGAATGAGCAGTTCTTC.

This clonotype has ten or more counts. J is TRBJ2-5 and V is TRBV6-5; 11 nucleotides line up with TRBD2. Losses at the gene ends were 8 bases for V and 0 bases for J; bases not matched to a gene: 5. This CDR3 is built from 15 residues. Germline values: CDR1 MNHEY, CDR2 SVGAGI. The CDR3 region is CASVPSGGNQETQYF. The DNA for the CDR3 is TGTGCCAGCGTGCCTAGCGGGGGGAACCAAGAGACCCAGTACTTC.

About this clonotype itself: A single base separates this from a much larger clone, so it may be a read error. The chain links TRBV2 to TRBJ2-3; D not certain. With 4 bases removed from V and 4 bases from J, the gap between germline ends came to 9 bases. CDR3 length equals 13 residues. In germline, CDR1 is SNHLY, CDR2 FYNNEI. The DNA of the CDR3 is TGTGCCAGCAGTGTGAGACGTTCAGATACGCAGTATTTT. Translation: CASSVRRSDTQYF.

The J gene is TRBJ2-4, the V gene TRBV29-1; D is possibly TRBD2 (7 bases). Trimming removed 6 bases at V and 1 base at J, with 16 bases between. The CDR3 contains 15 residues. CDR1 and CDR2 (germline): SQVTM, ANQGSEA. CDR3: CSVKGGRGAKNIQYF. In nucleotides, the CDR3 is TGCAGCGTCAAGGGGGGGCGCGGGGCCAAAAACATTCAGTACTTC.

About this clonotype itself: A much larger clone differs by one base, so this may be a read error. The rearrangement uses TRBV4-3 and TRBJ2-3, with 7 bases lining up with TRBD1. Germline V gives CDR1 LGHNA, CDR2 YSLEER. The CDR3 extends over 15 amino acids. CDR3 nucleotide sequence: TGCGCCAGCAGCCAAAGGGGGCCTAGCACAGATACGCAGTGTTTT. Its translation is CASSQRGPSTDTQCF.

Details on this clonotype: Being one base from a much bigger clone, this may be a read error. This rearrangement joins TRBV4-2 to TRBJ2-5, with 8 bases matching TRBD2. This CDR3 has 14 residues. The germline CDR1 and CDR2 sequences are LGHNA and YNFKEQ. Losses at the gene ends were 1 base for V and 4 bases for J; bases not matched to a gene: 2. CDR3 nucleotide sequence: TGTGCCAGCAGCCAAGGGAGCGGGAGAGAGACCCAGTACTTC. Translated: CASSQGSGRETQYF.

This clonotype occurred a few times. V gene TRBV7-9 combines with J gene TRBJ2-7, with 7 bases that match TRBD2. The CDR3 consists of 14 residues. The V and J ends lost 5 bases and 3 bases, in that order; junction bases with no gene match: 7. In germline, CDR1 is SEHNR, CDR2 FQNEAQ (reference sequence). CDR3 nucleotide sequence: TGTGCCAGCAGCACGGGACTATCAATCTACGAGCAGTACTTC. Encoded protein: CASSTGLSIYEQYF.

About this clonotype: The junction departs from germline at one end; a sequencing error may be responsible. J is TRBJ1-4 and V is TRBV7-9, with no clear D. The CDR3 consists of 14 residues. Germline V gene sequence: CDR1 SEHNR, CDR2 FQNEAQ (reference sequence). CDR3 DNA sequence: TGTGCCAGCAGCTCCTGGCAGGCTAATGAAAAACTGGTTTTT. Amino acid sequence: CASSSWQANEKLVF. Full variable domain (rest looked up from reference TRBV7-9 and TRBJ1-4): DTGVSQNPRHKITKRGQNVTFRCDPISEHNRLYWYRQTLGQGPEFLTYFQNEAQLEKSRLLSDRFSAERPKGSFSTLEIQRTEQGDSAMYLCASSSWQANEKLVFGSGTQLSVL.

This clonotype showed up just a few times. One end of the junction is discordant with germline, which a read error may explain. The CDR3 sequence: CASSPGVRGNTIHF. For the CDR3, the DNA is TGTGCCAGCAGCCCCGGGGTGCGTGGAAACACCATACATTTT. J is TRBJ1-3 and V is TRBV14; no definite D call. This CDR3 is 14 amino acids long. From germline, CDR1 is SGHDN and CDR2 FVKESK.

This clonotype occurred many times. The chain links TRBV4-3 to TRBJ1-5; the D is unclear. Germline lookup yields CDR1 LGHNA and CDR2 YSLEER. The CDR3 is 15 residues long. Trimming stripped 1 base from V and 4 bases from J, with 11 bases between. The CDR3 is CASSQARAGNQPQHF. The CDR3 DNA reads as TGCGCCAGCAGCCAAGCGAGGGCGGGTAATCAGCCCCAGCATTTT.

Comments on this clonotype: This may arise from a read error, as a much more abundant clone is one base away. The chain links TRBV4-1 to TRBJ2-7; D unclear. Germline CDR1 and CDR2: MGHRA and YSYEKL. This CDR3 has 13 residues. The CDR3 loop is CASGQTRTYEQYF. The CDR3 bases are TGCGCCAGCGGCCAAACCCGGACCTACGAGCAGTACTTC.

This clonotype was seen only a few times. At one end the junction does not follow the germline gene, possibly because of a read error. The rearrangement uses TRBV11-2 and TRBJ2-6; D not resolved. The CDR3 is 16 residues long. CDR1 is SGHAT and CDR2 is FQNNGV in the germline V gene. CDR3: CAGSTPVGSGANVLTF. Written as DNA, the CDR3 is TGTGCCGGCAGCACCCCTGTTGGTTCGGGGGCCAACGTCCTGACTTTC.

V is TRBV12-5 and J is TRBJ2-1; the D gene is possibly TRBD2 (5 bases). CDR3 size: 13 residues. The ends were cut back, 1 base at V and 7 bases at J, with 8 bases in the middle. CDR1 is LGHNT and CDR2 is FRNRAP in the germline V gene. CDR3 bases: TGTGCTAGTGGTTTGGGAGGGCTAAATGAGCAGTTCTTC. This codes for CASGLGGLNEQFF.

This chain uses TRBV11-2 with TRBJ2-7; tentative D call: TRBD2 (5 bases). The V end was cut by 4 bases, the J end by 3 bases, with 13 bases between. Germline V gene lookup returns CDR1 SGHAT and CDR2 FQNNGV. CDR3 length: 14 residues. The CDR3 protein is CASSSHASSYEQYF. In DNA form, the CDR3 reads TGTGCCAGCAGCTCACATGCTAGCAGCTACGAGCAGTACTTC.

The V call is TRBV5-6, the J call TRBJ2-7, with a possible D match to TRBD1 (6 bases). With 4 bases removed from V and 5 bases from J, the gap between germline ends came to 13 bases. Germline V gene sequence: CDR1 SGHDT, CDR2 YYEEEE. The CDR3 spans 13 residues. The CDR3 is CASSTDSKNEQYF. The CDR3 DNA follows: TGTGCCAGCAGCACGGACAGCAAGAACGAGCAGTACTTC.

This clonotype was recorded at least ten times. The chain has TRBV29-1 and TRBJ2-5; D might be TRBD2 (5 bases). Between the trimmed V and J ends, which lost 4 bases and 5 bases, there was a span of 14 bases. The CDR3 has 13 amino acids. The germline V gene encodes CDR1 SQVTM and CDR2 ANQGSEA. The DNA for the CDR3 is TGCAGCGTTGTGGGATTGGGGAGCGAGACCCAGTACTTC. As protein: CSVVGLGSETQYF.

This sequence joins TRBV19 and TRBJ1-1, with 10 bases aligning to TRBD1. Trimming at V came to 3 bases and at J to 3 bases, leaving 13 bases not matched to a gene. The germline V gene encodes CDR1 LNHDA and CDR2 SQIVND (reference sequence). This CDR3 has 18 amino acids. DNA for the CDR3: TGTGCCAGTAGTATGATTTTCGACAGGGGGCTTTCGGACACTGAAGCTTTCTTT. Encoded protein: CASSMIFDRGLSDTEAFF.

Comment on this clonotype: Being one base from a much bigger clone, this may be a read error. The V and J genes are TRBV6-1 and TRBJ1-1; no reliable D call. There are 16 residues in the CDR3. V lost 1 base and J lost 3, with 15 bases in between. Germline CDR1 reads MNHNS; CDR2 reads SASEGT. CDR3 amino acids: CASSEVVWPRDTEAFF. CDR3 in DNA: TGTGCCAGCAGTGAAGTAGTCTGGCCTAGGGACACTGAAGCTTTCTTT.

This clonotype was observed at least ten times. The V and J genes are TRBV13 and TRBJ2-6; D possibly corresponds to TRBD2 (5 bases). Germline CDR1 and CDR2: PRHDT and FYEKMQ (reference sequence). V was clipped by 5 bases and J by 16 bases, with 24 bases between them. The CDR3 runs 15 residues. The CDR3 nucleotides read TGTGCCAGCAGCCCGACCGGAGGTAGGAGGCTCCATCTGACTTTC. It translates to CASSPTGGRRLHLTF.